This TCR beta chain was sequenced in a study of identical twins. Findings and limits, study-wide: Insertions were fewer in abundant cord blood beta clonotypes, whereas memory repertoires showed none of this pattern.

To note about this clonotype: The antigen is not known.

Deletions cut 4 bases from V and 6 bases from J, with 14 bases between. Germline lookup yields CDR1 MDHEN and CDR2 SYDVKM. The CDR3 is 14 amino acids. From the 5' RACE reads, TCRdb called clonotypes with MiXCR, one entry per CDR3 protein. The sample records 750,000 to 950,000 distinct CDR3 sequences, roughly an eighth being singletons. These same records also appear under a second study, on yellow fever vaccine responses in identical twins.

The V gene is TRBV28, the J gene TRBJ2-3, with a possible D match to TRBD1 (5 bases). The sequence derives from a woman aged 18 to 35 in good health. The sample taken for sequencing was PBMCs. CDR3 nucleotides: TGTGCCAGCAGTTCCCCCACCAGGGCCGATACGCAGTATTTT. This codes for CASSSPTRADTQYF. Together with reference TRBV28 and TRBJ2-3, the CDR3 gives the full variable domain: DVKVTQSSRYLVKRTGEKVFLECVQDMDHENMFWYRQDPGLGLRLIYFSYDVKMKEKGDIPEGYSVSREKKERFSLILESASTNQTSMYLCASSSPTRADTQYFGPGTRLTVL.